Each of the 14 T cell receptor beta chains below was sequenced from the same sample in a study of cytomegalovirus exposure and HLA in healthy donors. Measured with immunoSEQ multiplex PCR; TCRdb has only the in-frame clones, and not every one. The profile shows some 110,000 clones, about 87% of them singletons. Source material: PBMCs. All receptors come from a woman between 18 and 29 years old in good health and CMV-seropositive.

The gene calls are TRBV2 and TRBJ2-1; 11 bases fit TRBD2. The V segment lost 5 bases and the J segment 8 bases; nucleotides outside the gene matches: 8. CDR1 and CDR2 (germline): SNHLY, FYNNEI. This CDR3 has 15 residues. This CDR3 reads CASSNLAGGTDEQFF. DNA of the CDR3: TGTGCCAGCAGTAATCTAGCGGGGGGAACCGATGAGCAGTTCTTC.

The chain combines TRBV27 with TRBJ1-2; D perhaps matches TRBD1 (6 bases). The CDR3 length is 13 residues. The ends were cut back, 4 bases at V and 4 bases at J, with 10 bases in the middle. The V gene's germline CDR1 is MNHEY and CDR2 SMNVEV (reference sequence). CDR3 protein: CASSSGQPYGYTF. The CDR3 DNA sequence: TGTGCCAGCAGTTCTGGACAGCCCTATGGCTACACCTTC.

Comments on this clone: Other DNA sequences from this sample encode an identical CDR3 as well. The CDR3 DNA reads TGTGCCAGCAGCTTGGAAGGGGGCGGGGAGACCCAGTACTTC. The encoded protein is CASSLEGGGETQYF. The chain recombines TRBV5-4 with TRBJ2-5, with 7 nucleotides matching TRBD1. The CDR3 is 14 residues long. Trimming took 0 bases from V and 5 from J; bases not matched to a gene: 4. Per germline, CDR1 SGHNT and CDR2 YYREEE (reference sequence).

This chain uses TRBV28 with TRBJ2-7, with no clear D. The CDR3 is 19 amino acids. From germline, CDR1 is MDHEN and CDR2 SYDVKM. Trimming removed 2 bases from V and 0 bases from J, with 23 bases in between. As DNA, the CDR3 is TGTGCCAGCAGTTTAAGGCGTCCCATGACGGAGAGTATCTCCTACGAGCAGTACGTC. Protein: CASSLRRPMTESISYEQYV.

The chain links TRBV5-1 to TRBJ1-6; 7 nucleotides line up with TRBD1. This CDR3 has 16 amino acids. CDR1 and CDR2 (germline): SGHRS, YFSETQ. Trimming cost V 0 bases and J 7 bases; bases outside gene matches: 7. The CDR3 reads CASSLDYRGRNSPLHF. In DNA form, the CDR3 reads TGCGCCAGCAGCTTGGACTACAGGGGAAGGAATTCACCCCTCCACTTT.

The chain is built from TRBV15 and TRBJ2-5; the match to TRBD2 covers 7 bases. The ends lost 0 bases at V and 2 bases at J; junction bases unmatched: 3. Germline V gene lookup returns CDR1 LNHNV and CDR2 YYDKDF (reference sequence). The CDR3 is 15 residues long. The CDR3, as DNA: TGTGCCACCAGCAGAGAGCCTAGCGGACAAGAGACCCAGTACTTC. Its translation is CATSREPSGQETQYF.

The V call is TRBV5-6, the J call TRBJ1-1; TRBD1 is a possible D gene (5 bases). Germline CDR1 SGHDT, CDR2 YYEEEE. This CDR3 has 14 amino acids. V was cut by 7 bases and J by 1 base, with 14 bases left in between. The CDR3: CASPFTGPNTEAFF. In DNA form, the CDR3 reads TGTGCCAGCCCATTTACAGGACCGAACACTGAAGCTTTCTTT.

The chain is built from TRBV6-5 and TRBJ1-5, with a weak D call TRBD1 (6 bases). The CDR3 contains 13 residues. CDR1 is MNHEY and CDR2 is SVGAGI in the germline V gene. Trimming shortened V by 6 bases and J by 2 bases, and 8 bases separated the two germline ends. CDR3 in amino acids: CASRQGGNQPQHF. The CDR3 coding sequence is TGTGCCAGCAGACAGGGAGGCAATCAGCCCCAGCATTTT.

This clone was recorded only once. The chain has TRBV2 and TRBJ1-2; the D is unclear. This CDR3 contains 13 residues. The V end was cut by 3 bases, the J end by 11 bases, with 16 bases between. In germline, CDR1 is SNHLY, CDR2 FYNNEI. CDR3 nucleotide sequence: TGTGCCAGCAGTGAGGGCCCGTCCGGCTTTTACACCTTC. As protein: CASSEGPSGFYTF. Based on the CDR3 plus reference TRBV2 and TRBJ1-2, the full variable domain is EPEVTQTPSHQVTQMGQEVILRCVPISNHLYFYWYRQILGQKVEFLVSFYNNEISEKSEIFDDQFSVERPDGSNFTLKIRSTKLEDSAMYFCASSEGPSGFYTFGSGTRLTVV.

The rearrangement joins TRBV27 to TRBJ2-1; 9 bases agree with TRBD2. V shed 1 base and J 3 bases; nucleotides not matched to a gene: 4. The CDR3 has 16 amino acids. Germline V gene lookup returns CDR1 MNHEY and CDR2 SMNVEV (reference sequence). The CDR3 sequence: CASSLFSSGDYNEQFF. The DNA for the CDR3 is TGTGCCAGCAGTTTATTTTCTAGCGGGGACTACAATGAGCAGTTCTTC.

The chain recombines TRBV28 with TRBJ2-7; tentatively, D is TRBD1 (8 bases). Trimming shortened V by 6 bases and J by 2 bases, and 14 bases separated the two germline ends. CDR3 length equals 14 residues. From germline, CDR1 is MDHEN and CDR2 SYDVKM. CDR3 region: CASSGQGLPYEQYV. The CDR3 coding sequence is TGTGCCAGCAGCGGACAGGGACTACCCTACGAGCAGTACGTC.

Here the CDR3 DNA reads TGTGCCAGCAGCCCACGACAGGGGAAGGCTGGGGCCAACGTCCTGACTTTC. Protein product: CASSPRQGKAGANVLTF. The rearrangement joins TRBV9 to TRBJ2-6; 8 bases map to TRBD1. The CDR3 covers 17 residues. Germline trimming cut 4 bases from V and 2 bases from J; bases unmatched to any gene: 8. Germline CDR1 and CDR2: SGDLS and YYNGEE.

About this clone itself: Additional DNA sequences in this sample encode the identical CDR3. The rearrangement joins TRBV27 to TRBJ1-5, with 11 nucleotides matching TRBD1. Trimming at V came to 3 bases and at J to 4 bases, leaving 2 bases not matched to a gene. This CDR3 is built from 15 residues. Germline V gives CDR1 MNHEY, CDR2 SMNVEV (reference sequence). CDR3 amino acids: CASSFGTGGNQPQHF. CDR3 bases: TGTGCCAGCAGTTTCGGGACAGGGGGAAATCAGCCCCAGCATTTT.

For the CDR3, the DNA is TGTGCCAGCAGTAGGACAGGTCGCTCTGGAAACACCATATATTTT. Amino acid sequence: CASSRTGRSGNTIYF. The V gene is TRBV27, the J gene TRBJ1-3; the match to TRBD1 covers 7 bases. The V segment lost 5 bases and the J segment 0 bases; nucleotides outside the gene matches: 4. The CDR3 totals 15 residues. Germline-derived CDR1 and CDR2 are MNHEY and SMNVEV (reference sequence).